These 19 T cell receptor beta chains share one sample of origin, sequenced in a study of shared clonotypes between healthy human individuals. Naive CD8 populations comprised CD45RO-negative cells positively selected for CCR7, excluding terminally differentiated effector memory CD45RA+ cells. Some clones are missing from TCRdb's copy, which holds only in-frame ones; the method was immunoSEQ multiplex PCR. The repertoire holds over 2 million clones, with about 95% as singletons. The sample comprised naive CD8+ T cells sorted from blood. These receptors originate from a man aged 18-30 years in good health.

This chain connects TRBV9 to TRBJ2-7; D is unresolved. From germline, CDR1 is SGDLS and CDR2 YYNGEE. V lost 0 bases, J lost 0 bases, and 7 bases lay in between. The CDR3 contains 14 residues. DNA for the CDR3: TGTGCCAGCAGCGTAGGAGCCTTCTCCTACGAGCAGTACTTC. This gives the protein CASSVGAFSYEQYF.

The chain links TRBV7-4 to TRBJ2-5, with 11 bases matching TRBD2. After removal of 4 bases from V and 5 bases from J, the junction contained 12 bases not matched to a gene. Per germline, CDR1 SGHVT and CDR2 SQSDAQ. The CDR3 consists of 17 residues. The CDR3: CASSSPPLAGVWETQYF. The DNA of the CDR3 is TGTGCCAGCAGCTCGCCCCCACTAGCGGGGGTTTGGGAGACCCAGTACTTC.

The genes are TRBV10-2 and TRBJ2-2; a weak D match, TRBD1 (5 bases). This CDR3 spans 17 amino acids. With 1 base removed from V and 3 bases from J, the gap between germline ends came to 15 bases. Germline CDR1 is WSHSY and CDR2 is SAAADI. The CDR3 loop reads CASSEYKVEGDTGELFF. The CDR3 DNA follows: TGCGCCAGCAGTGAGTATAAGGTCGAAGGGGACACCGGGGAGCTGTTTTTT.

The chain recombines TRBV5-4 with TRBJ2-7; TRBD2 agrees at 10 bases. V shed 4 bases, J shed 1 base, and the junction held 5 bases outside the gene matches. The CDR3 sequence is 15 residues long. CDR1 is SGHNT and CDR2 is YYREEE in the germline V gene (reference sequence). The CDR3 protein is CASSDIAGGSYEQYF. The CDR3 DNA follows: TGTGCCAGCAGCGACATAGCGGGAGGATCCTACGAGCAGTACTTC.

The genes are TRBV19 and TRBJ2-1, with TRBD1 identical over 7 bases. The CDR3 runs 13 residues. The V gene's germline CDR1 is LNHDA and CDR2 SQIVND (reference sequence). J lost 4 bases, V lost 4 bases, and 1 base had no gene match. The CDR3 DNA is TGTGCCAGTAGTAGACAGGGATACAATGAGCAGTTCTTC. It codes for CASSRQGYNEQFF.

The rearrangement uses TRBV28 and TRBJ1-6, with TRBD1 as a possible D gene (6 bases). CDR1 is MDHEN and CDR2 is SYDVKM in the germline V gene. Trimming removed 6 bases from V and 9 bases from J, with 18 bases in between. The CDR3 loop spans 15 amino acids. The CDR3 is CASSRQVIGASPLHF. CDR3 bases: TGTGCCAGCAGCCGACAGGTAATCGGGGCTTCACCCCTCCACTTT.

This chain links TRBV7-9 with TRBJ1-1; D may be TRBD1 (6 bases). V dropped 5 bases and J dropped 5 bases, with 12 bases sitting between them. The CDR3 has 13 residues. The germline CDR1 and CDR2 sequences are SEHNR and FQNEAQ (reference sequence). Here the CDR3 reads CASSPPDRTEAFF. CDR3 in DNA: TGTGCCAGCAGCCCTCCGGACAGAACTGAAGCTTTCTTT.

The chain links TRBV28 to TRBJ2-1; TRBD1 matches at 8 bases. This CDR3 has 16 residues. The V and J ends lost 6 bases and 1 base, in that order; junction bases with no gene match: 8. CDR1 MDHEN and CDR2 SYDVKM come from the germline V gene. CDR3 in DNA: TGTGCCAGCAGGGCAGGGGGCTATATTTCCTACAATGAGCAGTTCTTC. The encoded protein is CASRAGGYISYNEQFF.

This chain joins TRBV25-1 and TRBJ1-2, with 12 bases identical to TRBD1. CDR1 MGHDK and CDR2 SYGVNS come from the germline V gene. J gave up 6 bases and V 5 bases, and 10 bases lay outside the gene matches. There are 16 residues in the CDR3. CDR3 coding DNA: TGTGCCAGCAGTCCTACCGGGGACAGGGGGCTGCATGGCTACACCTTC. Protein product: CASSPTGDRGLHGYTF.

This rearrangement joins TRBV15 to TRBJ1-6, with D possibly TRBD1 on 5 matching bases. The CDR3 is 15 residues long. Per the germline V gene, CDR1 is LNHNV and CDR2 is YYDKDF (reference sequence). The V gene lost 5 bases and the J gene lost 4 bases, with 12 bases spanning the gap. The CDR3 is CATSATRGYNSPLHF. In DNA, the CDR3 is TGTGCCACCAGCGCGACGAGGGGTTATAATTCACCCCTCCACTTT.

This sequence joins TRBV7-9 and TRBJ1-2; D might be TRBD1 (6 bases). The CDR3 contains 16 residues. Germline CDR1 SEHNR, CDR2 FQNEAQ (reference sequence). Trimming shortened V by 0 bases and J by 2 bases, and 13 bases separated the two germline ends. In nucleotides, the CDR3 is TGTGCCAGCAGCTTAGCGGGAGAGGGACAAAACTATGGCTACACCTTC. This gives the protein CASSLAGEGQNYGYTF.

The chain has TRBV28 and TRBJ2-2; 10 bases agree with TRBD2. Per the germline V gene, CDR1 is MDHEN and CDR2 is SYDVKM. The CDR3 runs 16 residues. V trimming: 7 bases; J trimming: 7 bases; junction bases outside the gene matches: 12. In DNA form, the CDR3 reads TGTGCCAGCACCCAAATAGCGGGGGGCCCGAACGGGGAGCTGTTTTTT. Translating it yields CASTQIAGGPNGELFF.

The V call is TRBV28, the J call TRBJ2-1, with a possible D match to TRBD1 (5 bases). The length of the CDR3 is 14 residues. Germline CDR1 is MDHEN and CDR2 is SYDVKM. Trimming cost V 2 bases and J 7 bases, with 12 bases left between them. CDR3 coding DNA: TGTGCCAGCAGTTTAGGGGCATATGGGAATGAGCAGTTCTTC. It codes for CASSLGAYGNEQFF.

The V gene is TRBV21-1, the J gene TRBJ2-7; the table calls TRBD2, which could not be checked here. TRBV21-1 is classified as a pseudogene. This CDR3 is built from 12 residues. The CDR3 protein is CASSYAVGEQYF. The CDR3 nucleotides read TGTGCCAGCAGCTACGCTGTCGGCGAGCAGTACTTC.

This chain connects TRBV2 to TRBJ1-5; D unclear. V was shortened by 4 bases and J by 2 bases, with 12 bases between the two germline ends. CDR1 and CDR2 from the germline V gene are SNHLY and FYNNEI. CDR3 size: 15 residues. The CDR3 sequence is CASSVSGVGNQPQHF. The CDR3 region has the DNA TGTGCCAGCAGTGTATCTGGGGTAGGCAATCAGCCCCAGCATTTT.

Of note for this clone: In the same sample, other DNA sequences code for this CDR3. The V call is TRBV9, the J call TRBJ2-7, with TRBD2 matching over 14 bases. CDR1 SGDLS and CDR2 YYNGEE come from the germline V gene. This CDR3 is 17 amino acids long. V gave up 0 bases and J gave up 3 bases; unmatched junction bases: 5. CDR3 nucleotide sequence: TGTGCCAGCAGCGTAGGACTAGCGGGAGGGGGATACTACGAGCAGTACTTC. Amino acid sequence: CASSVGLAGGGYYEQYF.

V usage is TRBV5-1 and J usage is TRBJ2-3, with 8 bases identical to TRBD1. Germline V gene lookup returns CDR1 SGHRS and CDR2 YFSETQ. The J segment lost 3 bases and the V segment lost 4 bases, leaving 7 bases of the junction unmatched. This CDR3 is 15 amino acids long. The CDR3 DNA is TGCGCCAGCAGCACTGGACAGGGTGGTACAGATACGCAGTATTTT. Amino acids: CASSTGQGGTDTQYF.

The chain employs TRBV5-4 and TRBJ2-7, with D possibly matching TRBD1 (6 bases). CDR3 length: 13 residues. V lost 0 bases and J lost 12, with 16 bases in between. Germline assignment: CDR1 SGHNT and CDR2 YYREEE (reference sequence). This CDR3 reads CASSLVAGADLYF. CDR3 bases: TGTGCCAGCAGCTTGGTCGCAGGGGCAGACCTGTACTTC.

J is TRBJ1-1 and V is TRBV19, with 12 bases fitting TRBD1. After removal of 3 bases from V and 1 base from J, the junction contained 9 bases not matched to a gene. CDR3 length: 18 residues. Germline values: CDR1 LNHDA, CDR2 SQIVND (reference sequence). CDR3 nucleotides: TGTGCCAGTAGTATTCTGGGGACAGGGGGCTCTGGGAACACTGAAGCTTTCTTT. It specifies CASSILGTGGSGNTEAFF.